Presented here are 23 T cell receptor beta chains from one specimen sequenced in a study of T-cell memory formation after mild COVID-19. TCRdb re-called the 5' RACE reads through MiXCR, storing one row per CDR3 protein. This table has approximately 390,000 distinct CDR3 sequences, 15% to 20% appearing once. The sample was PBMCs or a T cell subset sorted from them (not recorded which). The receptors were sampled from a man younger than 30 who had mild COVID-19 (a few samples of this study predate the infection). Cell type and time point are not known.

The chain recombines TRBV27 with TRBJ2-7; 8 nucleotides match TRBD1. The trim removed 6 bases at V and 3 bases at J, leaving 10 bases unmatched. CDR3 length: 15 residues. Germline V gene lookup returns CDR1 MNHEY and CDR2 SMNVEV (reference sequence). The DNA of the CDR3 is TGTGCCAGCAGCCGTTACAGGGGGTCCCTCTACGAGCAGTACGTC. Amino acid sequence: CASSRYRGSLYEQYV.

The CDR3 nucleotides are TGTGCCAGCAGCTTAGCCGACGTATCGAAAGCCTACGAGCAGTACTTC. Translating gives CASSLADVSKAYEQYF. The J gene is TRBJ2-7, the V gene TRBV7-8; no firm D call. The CDR3 length is 16 residues. The V end was cut by 0 bases, the J end by 2 bases, with 14 bases between. Germline values: CDR1 SGHVS, CDR2 FQNEAQ.

The rearrangement links TRBV28 to TRBJ2-1; possible D gene TRBD1, 6 bases. The germline V and J ends were trimmed by 6 bases and 13 bases, with 19 bases remaining between them. CDR3 size: 13 residues. The germline gives CDR1 MDHEN, CDR2 SYDVKM. CDR3 coding DNA: TGTGCCAGCAGACATTTGGCCGGGACAATCCAGTTCTTC. Translation: CASRHLAGTIQFF.

The V gene is TRBV7-3, the J gene TRBJ1-6, with D perhaps matching TRBD1 (6 bases). The germline V gene encodes CDR1 SGHTA and CDR2 FQGTGA. Trimming cost V 4 bases and J 6 bases, with 13 bases left between them. The CDR3 covers 15 residues. The CDR3 coding sequence is TGTGCCAGCAGCTCCCGGGGGGGGCTTAATTCACCCCTCCACTTT. As protein: CASSSRGGLNSPLHF.

Only a few counts were recorded for this clonotype. This sequence joins TRBV5-1 and TRBJ1-1; D remains ambiguous. Germline lookup yields CDR1 SGHRS and CDR2 YFSETQ. The CDR3 consists of 16 residues. V shed 0 bases and J shed 0 bases, with 12 bases lying between them. The CDR3 nucleotides read TGCGCCAGCAGCTTGGGACTAGACGGATTGAACACTGAAGCTTTCTTT. This codes for CASSLGLDGLNTEAFF.

The chain couples TRBV7-9 to TRBJ1-2; the match to TRBD1 covers 7 bases. Germline V gives CDR1 SEHNR, CDR2 FQNEAQ (reference sequence). The V segment lost 5 bases and the J segment 0 bases; nucleotides outside the gene matches: 9. CDR3 size: 16 residues. CDR3: CASSQDRFPSNYGYTF. CDR3 nucleotides: TGTGCCAGCAGCCAGGACAGGTTCCCCTCTAACTATGGCTACACCTTC.

The rearrangement links TRBV6-5 to TRBJ2-1; 7 bases line up with TRBD2. V lost 0 bases to trimming and J lost 6 bases; unmatched junction nucleotides: 11. The length of the CDR3 is 17 residues. CDR1 is MNHEY, CDR2 SVGAGI, per germline. CDR3 residues: CASSYSAHSTGGNEQFF. CDR3 nucleotides: TGTGCCAGCAGTTACTCGGCACACTCCACGGGGGGCAATGAGCAGTTCTTC.

The rearrangement uses TRBV5-6 and TRBJ1-1, with D uncertain. Trimming shortened V by 6 bases and J by 0 bases, and 6 bases separated the two germline ends. This CDR3 is 12 amino acids long. Per germline, CDR1 SGHDT and CDR2 YYEEEE. CDR3 amino acids: CASTSMNTEAFF. The CDR3 DNA is TGTGCCAGCACCTCGATGAACACTGAAGCTTTCTTT.

The rearrangement links TRBV12-3 or TRBV12-4 to TRBJ2-3; the match to TRBD1 covers 7 bases. CDR3 length: 12 amino acids. The CDR3 reads CAGSTGADTQYF. The CDR3 DNA reads TGTGCGGGCTCAACAGGGGCAGATACGCAGTATTTT.

The sample holds a few counts of this clonotype. V gene TRBV25-1 combines with J gene TRBJ1-1, with D perhaps TRBD1 (5 bases). CDR1 is MGHDK, CDR2 SYGVNS, per germline. The CDR3 is 14 amino acids. The V end was cut by 1 base, the J end by 4 bases, with 10 bases between. CDR3 DNA sequence: TGTGCCAGCAGTGAATTAGGGGAAGCCACTGAAGCTTTCTTT. Translation gives CASSELGEATEAFF.

The gene calls are TRBV5-6 and TRBJ2-4; TRBD1 is a possible D gene (5 bases). Germline V gives CDR1 SGHDT, CDR2 YYEEEE. Trimming shortened V by 3 bases and J by 8 bases, and 15 bases separated the two germline ends. CDR3 length: 14 residues. The CDR3 bases are TGTGCCAGCAGCTACCTTCCCGAAGGGGACATTCAGTACTTC. It yields the protein CASSYLPEGDIQYF. The full variable domain, its missing parts supplied by reference TRBV5-6 and TRBJ2-4, is DAGVTQSPTHLIKTRGQQVTLRCSPKSGHDTVSWYQQALGQGPQFIFQYYEEEERQRGNFPDRFSGHQFPNYSSELNVNALLLGDSALYLCASSYLPEGDIQYFGAGTRLSVL.

This clonotype appeared many times. This chain connects TRBV20-1 to TRBJ2-5; weak D call: TRBD2 (5 bases). V lost 2 bases and J lost 7, with 20 bases in between. From germline, CDR1 is DFQATT and CDR2 SNEGSKA (reference sequence). This CDR3 has 15 residues. The CDR3 loop is CSARSPSSRSGTQYF. The CDR3 bases are TGCAGTGCTAGATCTCCTAGCTCTCGATCTGGGACCCAGTACTTC.

CDR3 region: CASSPEQYV. The CDR3 nucleotides are TGTGCCAGCAGTCCAGAGCAGTACGTC. V and J are TRBV6-5 and TRBJ2-7; D remains unclear. CDR1 is MNHEY, CDR2 SVGAGI, per germline. The V and J ends lost 5 bases and 7 bases respectively, with 3 bases between them. The CDR3 totals 9 residues.

In this sample, this clonotype turned up many times. The V gene is TRBV12-3 or TRBV12-4, the J gene TRBJ1-5; weak D call: TRBD1 (6 bases). The CDR3 totals 15 residues. The ends were cut back, 2 bases at V and 4 bases at J, with 12 bases in the middle. CDR3 bases: TGTGCCAGCAGTTTAATGGGGGCCCATAATCAGCCCCAGCATTTT. As protein: CASSLMGAHNQPQHF.

The chain uses TRBV12-3 or TRBV12-4 and TRBJ2-5, with 8 bases that match TRBD1. The CDR3 is 15 amino acids. Germline trimming cut 5 bases from V and 5 bases from J; bases unmatched to any gene: 10. The CDR3 region has the DNA TGTGCCAGCAGTGCCCCGGACAGGGAGAGGGAGACCCAGTACTTC. The encoded protein is CASSAPDRERETQYF.

This clonotype occurred a few times. The gene calls are TRBV6-2 or TRBV6-3 and TRBJ2-7; D might be TRBD2 (6 bases). V lost 6 bases and J lost 4, with 16 bases in between. CDR1 is MNHEY, CDR2 SVGEGT, per germline. The CDR3 totals 14 residues. CDR3: CASSPWSGGYEQYF. The CDR3 DNA sequence: TGTGCCAGCAGCCCCTGGTCCGGGGGTTACGAGCAGTACTTC.

The chain couples TRBV12-3 or TRBV12-4 to TRBJ2-2; TRBD1 or TRBD2 may be the D gene (5 bases each). The V gene lost 3 bases and the J gene lost 7 bases, with 18 bases spanning the gap. This CDR3 comprises 16 residues. This CDR3 reads CASSLGRDAFIGELFF. CDR3 bases: TGTGCCAGCAGTTTGGGCCGGGACGCATTCATCGGGGAGCTGTTTTTT.

Only a few counts were recorded for this clonotype. Compared with germline, one end of the junction differs, possibly owing to a read error. The chain carries TRBV7-3 and TRBJ1-1, with 7 bases aligning to TRBD1. CDR3 size: 12 residues. The germline V gene encodes CDR1 SGHTA and CDR2 FQGTGA. The DNA of the CDR3 is TGTGCCAGCAGCTTTACCCGGGACAGCCTTATATTT. It yields the protein CASSFTRDSLIF.

The CDR3 DNA sequence: TGTGCCAGCAGTTCTTTTTCGGGTATTCCCACAGATACGCAGTATTTT. This gives the protein CASSSFSGIPTDTQYF. The V gene is TRBV27, the J gene TRBJ2-3; D is unresolved. The V and J ends lost 4 bases and 2 bases respectively, with 16 bases between them. CDR3 length equals 16 residues. The germline CDR1 and CDR2 sequences are MNHEY and SMNVEV (reference sequence).

The J gene is TRBJ1-2, the V gene TRBV6-5, with D maybe TRBD1 (5 bases). CDR1 is MNHEY, CDR2 SVGAGI, per germline. The CDR3 covers 16 residues. V lost 2 bases and J 4 bases, leaving 17 bases between the germline ends. CDR3 nucleotide sequence: TGTGCCAGCAGTTACGATGCCGGGACGGAACTCTATGGCTACACCTTC. Amino acids: CASSYDAGTELYGYTF.

A few counts support this clonotype. The chain joins TRBV4-3 to TRBJ1-2; TRBD1 aligns across 10 bases. CDR1 is LGHNA and CDR2 is YSLEER in the germline V gene. CDR3 length: 15 residues. J lost 8 bases, V lost 1 base, and 7 bases had no gene match. The CDR3 here is CASSQALDRGIGYTF. CDR3 sequence (DNA): TGCGCCAGCAGCCAAGCCCTGGACAGGGGGATAGGCTACACCTTC.

This chain uses TRBV19 with TRBJ2-5; D not certain. The germline V gene encodes CDR1 LNHDA and CDR2 SQIVND (reference sequence). The V gene lost 6 bases and the J gene lost 5 bases, with 22 bases spanning the gap. CDR3 length: 16 amino acids. CDR3 sequence (DNA): TGTGCCAGTAGGGACGCTCGGGCCGCTTCTCGGGAGACCCAGTACTTC. Amino acid sequence: CASRDARAASRETQYF.

This clonotype was seen a handful of times. This chain links TRBV7-2 with TRBJ1-1, with 8 bases that match TRBD1. Trimming took 1 base from V and 7 from J; bases not matched to a gene: 5. Germline CDR1 is SGHTA and CDR2 is FQGNSA. The CDR3 has 14 residues. CDR3 sequence: CASSLGQGAVEAFF. The CDR3 coding sequence is TGTGCCAGCAGCTTAGGCCAGGGGGCGGTTGAAGCTTTCTTT.